This T cell receptor (beta chain) was documented in a study of T cell responses to AZD1222 COVID-19 vaccine. Study context: Researchers grouped second doses given at about 4 or about 12 weeks into one pool. General study findings and limits: In a largely white British group with more females than males, clonal diversity was possibly underestimated. Just five to seven people given AZD1222 tested seropositive at baseline. Spike-spanning, vaccine-associated CD4 TCRs were dominant at 160-218 and 743-854.

A note on this clone: Its antigen remains unidentified.

The CDR3 covers 13 residues. Germline V lookup: CDR1 SGHRS, CDR2 YFSETQ. V lost 0 bases, J lost 5 bases, and 8 bases lay in between. Only in-frame clones appear in the TCRdb table, and some are missing; sequencing was by immunoSEQ multiplex PCR. The data show 75,000 to 95,000 clones, with roughly 84% seen just once and 13% held by the top ten. This TCR was recovered from an adult in good health. Source: peripheral blood, taken on day 0 of AZD1222 vaccination. The chain is built from TRBV5-1 and TRBJ2-5; D is uncertain. CDR3 sequence: CASSLAQRETQYF. Here the CDR3 DNA reads TGCGCCAGCAGCTTGGCGCAGAGGGAGACCCAGTACTTC.